This TCR beta chain was observed in a study of blood T cell repertoires in COVID-19. Repertoires were generated with immunoSEQ multiplex PCR, while TCRdb's copy carries only in-frame clones and drops some. The table records about 46,000 clones, about 86% of them present only once. CDR1 and CDR2 from the germline V gene are SQVTM and ANQGSEA. The CDR3 totals 14 residues. V trimming: 8 bases; J trimming: 5 bases; junction bases outside the gene matches: 12. The clonotype comes from a woman aged 50 to 60 who had recovered from COVID-19. The chain recombines TRBV29-1 with TRBJ2-1; 7 nucleotides align to TRBD2. The sequenced sample consisted of PBMCs or T cells enriched from blood (not recorded which). In nucleotides, the CDR3 is TGCAGCCACGCCGGGGGGACTACTGACAATGAGCAGTTCTTC. Amino acid sequence: CSHAGGTTDNEQFF.